This entry lists 23 T cell receptor beta chains sequenced from one sample in a study of T cells in Graves' hyperthyroidism and ophthalmopathy. The TCR beta CDR3 regions underwent amplification using RNA transcripts as the source. During a first-round RT-PCR of the TCR CDR3, the HTBI primer set was used. TCRdb redid the calling of the multiplex PCR reads with MiXCR, one entry per CDR3 protein. The data contain around 600,000 distinct CDR3 sequences, around 14% of them singletons. Sequenced input: blood. These receptors were collected from a woman in her 30s with Graves' hyperthyroidism.

There are many counts of this clonotype. The V gene is TRBV7-2, the J gene TRBJ2-2; TRBD1 matches 11 bases. CDR1 and CDR2 from the germline V gene are SGHTA and FQGNSA. This CDR3 spans 15 amino acids. The V segment lost 5 bases and the J segment 7 bases; nucleotides outside the gene matches: 6. The CDR3 coding sequence is TGTGCCAGCAGCCAGGACAGGGGGCTCGTCGGGGAGCTGTTTTTT. Encoded protein: CASSQDRGLVGELFF.

The CDR3 DNA is TGTGCCAGCAGCCCGTACCCAGAAAATCAGCCCCAGCATTTT. Translating it yields CASSPYPENQPQHF. The J gene is TRBJ1-5, the V gene TRBV3-1; D is undetermined. This CDR3 is built from 14 residues. The V and J ends lost 4 bases and 4 bases respectively, with 11 bases between them. Germline V lookup: CDR1 LGHDT, CDR2 YNNKEL (reference sequence). The entire variable domain, with the rest obtained from reference TRBV3-1 and TRBJ1-5, is as follows: DTAVSQTPKYLVTQMGNDKSIKCEQNLGHDTMYWYKQDSKKFLKIMFSYNNKELIINETVPNRFSPKSPDKAHLNLHINSLELGDSAVYFCASSPYPENQPQHFGDGTRLSIL.

The chain has TRBV30 and TRBJ1-6, with D uncertain. There are 13 residues in the CDR3. Trimming took off 4 bases at V and 5 bases at J, with 9 bases between the two ends. Germline values: CDR1 GTSNPN, CDR2 SVGIG (reference sequence). The CDR3 spells CAWNSGNNSPLHF. The CDR3 nucleotides read TGTGCCTGGAATAGTGGGAATAATTCACCCCTCCACTTT.

CDR3 in amino acids: CSARDGTNEKLFF. For the CDR3, the DNA is TGCAGTGCTAGGGACGGTACTAATGAAAAACTGTTTTTT. The chain is built from TRBV20-1 and TRBJ1-4; D call uncertain. This CDR3 is built from 13 residues. Germline V gene data show CDR1 as DFQATT and CDR2 as SNEGSKA (reference sequence). Trimming took 3 bases from V and 2 from J, leaving 7 bases between them.

As for this clonotype: With a much larger clone just one base away, this may be a read error. The chain joins TRBV10-3 to TRBJ2-1; D might be TRBD1 (7 bases). The J call is uncertain, as TRBJ2-7 better fits the DNA end. Germline CDR1 ENHRY, CDR2 SYGVKD. The CDR3 covers 15 residues. The CDR3 bases are TGTGCCATCAGTGAGACAGGGGCCGGGGGCAATGAGCAGTACTTC. It yields the protein CAISETGAGGNEQYF.

This clonotype was detected ten times or more. The chain joins TRBV13 to TRBJ1-1; the D is unclear. Germline CDR1 is PRHDT and CDR2 is FYEKMQ (reference sequence). V was shortened by 4 bases and J by 5 bases, with 11 bases between the two germline ends. The CDR3 totals 13 residues. CDR3 amino acids: CASSSGFETEAFF. CDR3 nucleotides: TGTGCCAGCAGCTCAGGATTTGAGACTGAAGCTTTCTTT.

This clonotype was found many times. The chain combines TRBV30 with TRBJ1-2; D is unresolved. The V and J ends lost 3 bases and 0 bases respectively, with 14 bases between them. Per germline, CDR1 GTSNPN and CDR2 SVGIG (reference sequence). The CDR3 is 15 amino acids. Here the CDR3 reads CAWRDRRTSNYGYTF. The DNA for the CDR3 is TGTGCCTGGAGGGACCGGCGAACCTCTAACTATGGCTACACCTTC.

The chain couples TRBV10-3 to TRBJ2-7, with no clear D. Trimming removed 3 bases from V and 1 base from J, with 7 bases in between. Looked up from germline, CDR1 is ENHRY and CDR2 is SYGVKD. This CDR3 is built from 13 residues. The CDR3 region has the DNA TGTGCCATCAGTGACACGGCTTCCTACGAGCAGTACTTC. Residues: CAISDTASYEQYF.

This rearrangement joins TRBV18 to TRBJ2-3; TRBD1 agrees at 8 bases. Germline trimming cut 5 bases from V and 1 base from J; bases unmatched to any gene: 5. This CDR3 has 15 amino acids. Germline CDR1 KGHSH, CDR2 LQKENI. The CDR3 is CASSDPQGGTDTQYF. The CDR3 DNA follows: TGTGCCAGCTCAGACCCACAGGGGGGCACAGATACGCAGTATTTT.

This clonotype has only a few counts. The chain carries TRBV7-6 and TRBJ2-1, with TRBD2 identical over 9 bases. The CDR3 contains 16 residues. The germline CDR1 and CDR2 sequences are SGHVS and FNYEAQ. V shed 1 base, J shed 4 bases, and the junction held 5 bases outside the gene matches. This CDR3 reads CASSLETSGLYNEQFF. CDR3 nucleotides: TGTGCCAGCAGCTTAGAGACTAGCGGATTATACAATGAGCAGTTCTTC.

Ten or more counts support this clonotype. The chain uses TRBV6-1 and TRBJ2-7; 7 bases are a match to TRBD1. Germline assignment: CDR1 MNHNS and CDR2 SASEGT. V was clipped by 3 bases and J by 1 base; unmatched bases: 9. This CDR3 has 16 amino acids. The CDR3 DNA follows: TGTGCCAGCAGTGATCCGTTTGGGACAGAGTCCTACGAGCAGTACTTC. This translates into CASSDPFGTESYEQYF.

This clonotype was found many times. The rearrangement joins TRBV11-2 to TRBJ2-2; D is unclear. CDR3 length: 14 amino acids. The germline V gene has CDR1 SGHAT and CDR2 FQNNGV. The V end was cut by 5 bases, the J end by 3 bases, with 10 bases between. The CDR3 region is CASSPFTDTGELFF. The CDR3 nucleotides read TGTGCCAGCAGCCCATTCACAGACACCGGGGAGCTGTTTTTT. Variable domain in full (rest from reference TRBV11-2 and TRBJ2-2): EAGVAQSPRYKIIEKRQSVAFWCNPISGHATLYWYQQILGQGPKLLIQFQNNGVVDDSQLPKDRFSAERLKGVDSTLKIQPAKLEDSAVYLCASSPFTDTGELFFGEGSRLTVL.

This clonotype appeared many times. The chain carries TRBV30 and TRBJ2-1, with 8 bases that match TRBD2. Trimming removed 4 bases from V and 7 bases from J; junction bases left unmatched: 9. CDR1 GTSNPN and CDR2 SVGIG come from the germline V gene (reference sequence). The CDR3 has 14 residues. The CDR3 sequence: CAWKEAGVSNEQFF. The CDR3 nucleotides read TGTGCCTGGAAGGAAGCGGGAGTATCAAATGAGCAGTTCTTC.

In its sample, this clonotype was seen a few times. The CDR3 DNA reads as TGTGCCAGCAGCCAATCGGCGGAAGGTCTTTACGAGCAGTACTTC. The encoded protein is CASSQSAEGLYEQYF. The chain is built from TRBV16 and TRBJ2-7; no clear D. This CDR3 spans 15 amino acids. From germline, CDR1 is KGHSY and CDR2 FQNENV. V lost 0 bases, J lost 4 bases, and 13 bases lay in between.

This clonotype has a count of ten or more. The V call is TRBV30, the J call TRBJ2-1; 11 nucleotides align to TRBD2. The CDR3 has 15 residues. Germline CDR1 reads GTSNPN; CDR2 reads SVGIG (reference sequence). V gave up 3 bases and J gave up 5 bases; unmatched junction bases: 6. CDR3 DNA sequence: TGTGCCTGGAGGGTAGCGGGAGGGGGGGACAATGAGCAGTTCTTC. It translates to CAWRVAGGGDNEQFF.

This rearrangement joins TRBV29-1 to TRBJ1-1, with 7 nucleotides matching TRBD1. Germline-derived CDR1 and CDR2 are SQVTM and ANQGSEA. The CDR3 runs to 13 residues. Trimming removed 5 bases from V and 0 bases from J; junction bases left unmatched: 3. The CDR3 region has the DNA TGCAGCGTTCGGGGACAGTTGAACACTGAAGCTTTCTTT. Residues: CSVRGQLNTEAFF.

V usage is TRBV6-1 and J usage is TRBJ2-1; D call uncertain. Germline CDR1 reads MNHNS; CDR2 reads SASEGT. The germline V and J ends were trimmed by 6 bases and 9 bases, with 15 bases remaining between them. The CDR3 contains 13 residues. The CDR3 is CASSRQIGGEQFF. CDR3 in DNA: TGTGCCAGCAGCCGCCAAATTGGCGGTGAGCAGTTCTTC.

The chain has TRBV5-1 and TRBJ2-7; TRBD2 aligns across 10 bases. CDR3 size: 16 residues. Trimming cost V 0 bases and J 0 bases; bases outside gene matches: 3. Germline V gene data show CDR1 as SGHRS and CDR2 as YFSETQ. This chain's CDR3 is CASSLASSGSSYEQYF. For the CDR3, the DNA is TGCGCCAGCAGCTTGGCGTCTAGCGGGAGCTCCTACGAGCAGTACTTC.

This clonotype was observed many times. The chain joins TRBV27 to TRBJ1-1, with TRBD1 matching 9 bases. Germline V gene lookup returns CDR1 MNHEY and CDR2 SMNVEV (reference sequence). The CDR3 spans 15 residues. The ends lost 2 bases at V and 6 bases at J; junction bases unmatched: 7. The CDR3 coding sequence is TGTGCCAGCAGTTTACAAACAGGGGGCTTGCCTGAAGCTTTCTTT. Residues: CASSLQTGGLPEAFF.

In this sample, this clonotype turned up many times. The J gene is TRBJ2-1, the V gene TRBV7-2, with 10 bases matching TRBD2. Trimming took 0 bases from V and 2 from J; bases not matched to a gene: 7. This CDR3 is built from 18 residues. CDR1 SGHTA and CDR2 FQGNSA come from the germline V gene. CDR3 sequence reads: CASSLALLAGAPYNEQFF. The CDR3 region has the DNA TGTGCCAGCAGCTTAGCGCTTCTAGCGGGAGCCCCCTACAATGAGCAGTTCTTC.

This clonotype appeared a few times. A read error is possible here, since a much larger clone lies one base away. This chain joins TRBV11-2 and TRBJ2-4, with a possible D match to TRBD1 (6 bases). The CDR3 extends over 15 amino acids. Per germline, CDR1 SGHAT and CDR2 FQNNGV. The V and J ends lost 8 bases and 2 bases respectively, with 16 bases between them. The CDR3, as DNA: TGTGCCAGCGGCTCTATCAGGGGACCCAAAAACATTCAGTACTTC. Protein: CASGSIRGPKNIQYF.

The chain couples TRBV10-2 to TRBJ1-2; no reliable D call. This CDR3 is 13 amino acids long. The V end lost 2 bases, the J end lost 8 bases, and 12 bases lay between the germline ends. CDR1 and CDR2 from the germline V gene are WSHSY and SAAADI. The CDR3 here is CASSEPGIKGYTF. The CDR3 DNA sequence: TGCGCCAGCAGTGAGCCCGGGATTAAGGGCTACACCTTC.

This clonotype has at least ten counts. The gene calls are TRBV28 and TRBJ2-7; TRBD2 might be the D (6 bases). Between the trimmed V and J ends, which lost 8 bases and 0 bases, there was a span of 17 bases. Germline V lookup: CDR1 MDHEN, CDR2 SYDVKM. The CDR3 sequence is 15 residues long. CDR3 loop: CASRGAERRSYEQYF. For the CDR3, the DNA is TGTGCCAGCCGCGGGGCCGAGCGGCGCTCCTACGAGCAGTACTTC.